The source of this T cell receptor (beta chain) is a study of blood T cell repertoires in COVID-19. The overall study: Acute-phase and convalescent COVID-19 samples originated in the United States, Italy and Spain. Sample material is recorded as cDNA or gDNA derived from T cells, B-cell-depleted T cells, or PBMCs.

Per the original methods: Scientists estimated how many nucleated cells there were by amplifying reference gene primers. The assay was immunoSEQ multiplex PCR, and TCRdb's table has in-frame clones only and misses some. Clonal size and the V and J genes are those of that table, whereas D and trimming came from the DNA. The profile shows some 26,000 clones, around 86% of them singletons. This clonotype originated in a man in his 70s with acute or convalescent COVID-19. What was sequenced was peripheral blood.

The CDR3 bases are TGTGCCAGCAGTTCGGGACAGCCGAATGGCTACACCTTC. Residues: CASSSGQPNGYTF. V is TRBV28 and J is TRBJ1-2; TRBD1 matches at 7 bases. Germline CDR1 MDHEN, CDR2 SYDVKM. V lost 4 bases, J lost 6 bases, and 5 bases stayed unmatched. The CDR3 loop spans 13 amino acids.